The clone carrying this T cell receptor beta chain was detected only a few times. With 3 bases removed from V and 3 bases from J, the gap between germline ends came to 8 bases. The CDR3 runs 12 residues. The germline CDR1 and CDR2 sequences are SQVTM and ANQGSEA. This record belongs to a study of identical twins. Unique molecular identifiers were present on the cDNA, and a universal primer site came from template switching. MiXCR was run by TCRdb on the 5' RACE reads, yielding one entry per CDR3 protein. The repertoire consists of hundreds of thousands of distinct CDR3 sequences, with under 9% occurring once and the leading ten covering about 0.98%. The same sample was also studied in work on yellow fever vaccine responses in identical twins. That report adds: Among the twins, the vaccine T cell response reportedly seemed partly convergent and partly personalized.

The chain has TRBV29-1 and TRBJ1-1; no reliable D call. This TCR derives from a woman younger than 30 in good health. Source material: PBMCs. The CDR3 DNA sequence: TGCAGCGTTGAGAATGGACACACTGAAGCTTTCTTT. It codes for CSVENGHTEAFF.